The sequence of this T cell receptor (beta chain) was determined in a study of control samples from healthy donors and cancer patients. Clones were sequenced by immunoSEQ multiplex PCR, and TCRdb holds only the in-frame ones, with some missing. The repertoire holds 130,000 to 150,000 clones, with 75% to 90% as singletons. This clone has just a few counts. The sample consisted of blood. The receptor's source is a woman younger than 45 in good health.

CDR3 sequence (DNA): TGCAGCGTTCCCGACAAAGGGAATGAAAAACTGTTTTTT. Amino acid sequence: CSVPDKGNEKLFF. The V and J genes are TRBV29-1 and TRBJ1-4, with no clear D. Germline assignment: CDR1 SQVTM and CDR2 ANQGSEA. Trimming shortened V by 5 bases and J by 5 bases, and 12 bases separated the two germline ends. The CDR3 runs 13 residues.